This T cell receptor beta chain emerged from a study of tumor-infiltrating lymphocytes in localized non-small cell lung cancer. Overall study findings and caveats: Technical variation could not be separated from intratumor heterogeneity here.

Clones were sequenced by immunoSEQ multiplex PCR, and TCRdb holds only the in-frame ones, with some missing. The data hold under 25,000 clones, with 50% to 70% observed a single time. This clone was seen once. Its matching antigen is unknown. CDR3 length: 13 amino acids. Germline values: CDR1 SGHNT, CDR2 YENEEA. The V gene end was trimmed by 3 bases and the J gene end by 6 bases; junction bases not matched to a gene: 5. The clonotype comes from a human donor with non-small cell lung cancer. This chain links TRBV11-3 with TRBJ2-7; 7 bases align to TRBD1. Material: lung tumor tissue. CDR3 amino acids: CASSLTQGTEQYF. In DNA form, the CDR3 reads TGTGCCAGCAGCTTGACACAGGGGACCGAGCAGTACTTC.